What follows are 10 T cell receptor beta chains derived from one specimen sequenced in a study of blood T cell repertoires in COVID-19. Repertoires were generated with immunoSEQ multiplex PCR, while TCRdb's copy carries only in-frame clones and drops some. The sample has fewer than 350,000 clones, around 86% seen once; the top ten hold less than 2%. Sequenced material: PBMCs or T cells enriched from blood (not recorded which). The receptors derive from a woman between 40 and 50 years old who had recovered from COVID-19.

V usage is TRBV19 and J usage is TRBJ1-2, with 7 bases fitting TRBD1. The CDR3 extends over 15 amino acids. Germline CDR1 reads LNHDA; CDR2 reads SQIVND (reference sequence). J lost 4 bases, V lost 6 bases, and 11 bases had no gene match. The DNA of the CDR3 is TGTGCCAGTAGCCAGGGGGTCACTCCTCCCTATGGCTACACCTTC. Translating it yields CASSQGVTPPYGYTF.

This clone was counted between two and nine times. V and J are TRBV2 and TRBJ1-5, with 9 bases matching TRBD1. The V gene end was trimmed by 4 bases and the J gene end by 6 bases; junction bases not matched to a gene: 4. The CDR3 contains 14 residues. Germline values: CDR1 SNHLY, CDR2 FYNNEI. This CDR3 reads CASSGTGESQPQHF. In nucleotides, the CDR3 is TGTGCCAGCAGTGGGACAGGGGAGAGTCAGCCCCAGCATTTT.

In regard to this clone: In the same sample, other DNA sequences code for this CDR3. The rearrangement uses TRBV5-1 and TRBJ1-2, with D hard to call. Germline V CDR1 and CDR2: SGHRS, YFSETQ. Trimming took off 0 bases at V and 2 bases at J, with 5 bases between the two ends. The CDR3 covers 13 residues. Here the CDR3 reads CASSLGQNYGYTF. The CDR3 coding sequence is TGCGCCAGCAGCTTGGGGCAAAACTATGGCTACACCTTC.

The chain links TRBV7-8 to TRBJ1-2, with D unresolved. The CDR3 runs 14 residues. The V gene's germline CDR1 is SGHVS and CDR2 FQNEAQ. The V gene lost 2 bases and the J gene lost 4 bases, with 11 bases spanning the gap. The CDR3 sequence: CASSLRGGSYGYTF. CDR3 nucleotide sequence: TGTGCCAGCAGCTTACGCGGTGGTTCCTATGGCTACACCTTC.

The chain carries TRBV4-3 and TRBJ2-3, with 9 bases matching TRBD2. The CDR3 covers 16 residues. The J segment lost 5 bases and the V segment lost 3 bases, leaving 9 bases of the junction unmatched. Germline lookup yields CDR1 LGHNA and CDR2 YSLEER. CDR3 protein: CASSHTAGGPKDTQYF. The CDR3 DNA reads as TGCGCCAGCAGCCACACTGCGGGAGGGCCAAAAGATACGCAGTATTTT.

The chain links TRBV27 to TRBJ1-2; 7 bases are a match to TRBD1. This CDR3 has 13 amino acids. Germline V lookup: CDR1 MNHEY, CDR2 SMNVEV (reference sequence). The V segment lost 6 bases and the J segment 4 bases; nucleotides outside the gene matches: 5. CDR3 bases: TGTGCCAGCAGGGGACAGAGGGCCTATGGCTACACCTTC. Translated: CASRGQRAYGYTF.

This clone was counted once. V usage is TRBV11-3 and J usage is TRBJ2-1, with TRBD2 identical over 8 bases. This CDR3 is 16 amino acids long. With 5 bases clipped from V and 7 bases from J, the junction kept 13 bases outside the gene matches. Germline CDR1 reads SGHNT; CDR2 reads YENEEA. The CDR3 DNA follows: TGTGCCAGCAGCCCCTTTAGCGGGATGGGGGGGAATGAGCAGTTCTTC. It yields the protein CASSPFSGMGGNEQFF.

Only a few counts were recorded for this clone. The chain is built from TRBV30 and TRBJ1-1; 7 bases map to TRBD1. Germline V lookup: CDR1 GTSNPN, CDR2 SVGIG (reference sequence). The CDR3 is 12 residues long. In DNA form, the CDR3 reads TGTGCGGGGAGCAGGGGGTACACTGAAGCTTTCTTT. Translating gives CAGSRGYTEAFF.

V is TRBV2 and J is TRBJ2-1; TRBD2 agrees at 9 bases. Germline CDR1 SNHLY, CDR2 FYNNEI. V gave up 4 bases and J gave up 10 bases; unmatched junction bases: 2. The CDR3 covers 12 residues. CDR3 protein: CASSVLAGEQFF. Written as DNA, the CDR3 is TGTGCCAGCAGTGTTCTAGCGGGGGAGCAGTTCTTC.

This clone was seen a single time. Here the CDR3 DNA reads TGTGCCAGCAGCTTGACGGGGAACACTGAAGCTTTCTTT. This gives the protein CASSLTGNTEAFF. V and J are TRBV5-8 and TRBJ1-1; D call uncertain. Germline CDR1 reads SGHTS; CDR2 reads YDEGEE. V was cut by 1 base and J by 1 base, with 5 bases left in between. The CDR3 has 13 amino acids.